This TCR beta chain was found in a study of T cell responses to AZD1222 COVID-19 vaccine. The data were produced by immunoSEQ multiplex PCR, yet TCRdb's version contains in-frame clones alone and is incomplete. This repertoire shows over 100,000 clones, around nine tenths found once; its top ten account for more than 7.5%. Germline CDR1 is KGHSH and CDR2 is LQKENI. The V gene lost 6 bases and the J gene lost 5 bases, with 19 bases spanning the gap. The CDR3 runs 15 residues. The sample here was peripheral blood, taken on day 0 of AZD1222 vaccination. The clonotype was recovered from an adult in good health. The chain recombines TRBV18 with TRBJ1-1; D possibly corresponds to TRBD1 (5 bases). CDR3 amino acids: CASSDAGGAGTEAFF. The DNA for the CDR3 is TGTGCCAGCTCCGACGCCGGAGGGGCTGGTACTGAAGCTTTCTTT. The variable domain in full, completed from reference TRBV18 and TRBJ1-1, reads NAGVMQNPRHLVRRRGQEARLRCSPMKGHSHVYWYRQLPEEGLKFMVYLQKENIIDESGMPKERFSAEFPKEGPSILRIQQVVRGDSAAYFCASSDAGGAGTEAFFGQGTRLTVV.